This T cell receptor beta chain was retrieved from a study of shared clonotypes between healthy human individuals. The assay was immunoSEQ multiplex PCR, and TCRdb's table has in-frame clones only and misses some. The table lists 1,400,000 or so clones, just under 99% of them singletons. The donors were all Caucasian adults (living in Nashville, Tennessee). Per the germline V gene, CDR1 is GTSNPN and CDR2 is SVGIG (reference sequence). This CDR3 spans 15 amino acids. With 3 bases clipped from V and 4 bases from J, the junction kept 11 bases outside the gene matches. This TCR came from a young man in good health. The chain recombines TRBV30 with TRBJ1-2; 7 bases are a match to TRBD1. Sequencing was performed on naive CD4+ T cells sorted from blood. Specified subset: CD45RA+ positively selected. The chain's CDR3 is CAWSITDRDPYGYTF. The CDR3 DNA is TGTGCCTGGAGCATCACCGACAGGGATCCCTATGGCTACACCTTC.